The rows below give T cell receptor beta chains drawn from one sample of a study of shared clonotypes between healthy human individuals. Using immunoSEQ multiplex PCR, the repertoire was profiled, and TCRdb retains in-frame clones only, with some absent. Of about 380,000 clones in the sample, about 96% were seen once. The sequenced material came from memory CD8+ T cells sorted from blood. All receptors derive from a young man in good health. Each CDR3 is given with its conserved first and last residue. The D gene is left open where the match is weak. Part of the rows lack a size; the others show once, few, many or a class for expanded clones.

- TRBJ2-2 TRBV5-1 TRBD2 TGCGCCAGCAGCTTGGCCGGCGGGAGCAACACCGGGGAGCTGTTTTTT CASSLAGGSNTGELFF
- TRBJ1-6 TRBV7-9 - TGTGCCAGCAGCCAGAGGACCGGGAATTCACCCCTCCACTTT CASSQRTGNSPLHF
- TRBJ1-2 TRBV19 - TGTGCCAGTAGTAGTGGGTTGTATGGCTACACCTTC CASSSGLYGYTF
- TRBJ2-5 TRBV5-1 - TGCGCCAGCAGCCGTGGGGTCAAAGAGACCCAGTACTTC CASSRGVKETQYF
- TRBJ2-7 TRBV6-1 - TGTGCCAGCATCCGGGATACGCCCCTGTACGAGCAGTACTTC CASIRDTPLYEQYF
once TRBJ2-5 TRBV5-1 - TGCGCCAGCGACTTGGGGAGGTGGGCTAGTCGCCGGCTCCAAGAGACCCAGTACTTC CASDLGRWASRRLQETQYF
once TRBJ2-3 TRBV19 - TGTGCCAGTACCCGACAGGGAGGTTTCACAGATACGCAGTATTTT CASTRQGGFTDTQYF
once TRBJ2-2 TRBV10-3 TRBD1 TGCGGGACAGGGGGCAAAACCGGGGAGCTGTTTTTT CGTGGKTGELFF
- TRBJ1-5 TRBV4-2 TRBD1 TGTGCCAGCAGCCAACAGGGGGCCAATCAGCCCCAGCATTTT CASSQQGANQPQHF
- TRBJ1-2 TRBV28 - TGTGCCAGCAGTTTGGCAGGATCTAGTGGCTACACCTTC CASSLAGSSGYTF
- TRBJ2-7 TRBV4-2 TRBD2 TGTGCCAGCAGCCAGGTATCCGGGAGGTGGCTCGGGGACGAGCAGTACTTC CASSQVSGRWLGDEQYF
- TRBJ2-7 TRBV19 - TGTGCCAGTAGTGCCCGGCAGGGCTACGAGCAGTACTTC CASSARQGYEQYF
- TRBJ2-1 TRBV4-2 - TGTGCCAGCAGCCAAGGTTCGGGTTCAAATTCCAATGAGCAGTTCTTC CASSQGSGSNSNEQFF
- TRBJ2-7 TRBV27 TRBD2 TGTGCCAGCAGTTCACTAGCGGGAGCCTACGAGCAGTACTTC CASSSLAGAYEQYF
- TRBJ2-1 TRBV5-1 - TGCGCCAGCAGCTGGGGGGACCTAAGGGGTTCTGAGCAGTTCTTC CASSWGDLRGSEQFF
- TRBJ2-3 TRBV6-1 - TGTGCCAGCAGTGATCGACTAGTAGCGCAGTATTTT CASSDRLVAQYF
- TRBJ2-7 TRBV13 TRBD2 TGTGCCAGCAGCTTAGGCCTAGCGGTCTCCTACGAGCAGTACTTC CASSLGLAVSYEQYF
- TRBJ2-6 TRBV7-2 - TGTGCCAGCAGCCCCACTCCTGGGGCCAACGTCCTGACTTTC CASSPTPGANVLTF
- TRBJ2-5 TRBV5-4 TRBD1 TGTGCCAGCAGCTTGCCTGACAGGGAAGAGACCCAGTACTTC CASSLPDREETQYF
- TRBJ1-2 TRBV20-1 - TGCAGTGCTAGCGCTAACTATGGCTACACCTTC CSASANYGYTF
- TRBJ1-2 TRBV20-1 - TGCAGTGCTTTGACAAACTATGGCTACACCTTC CSALTNYGYTF
- TRBJ2-7 TRBV19 - TGTGCCAGCAGAGGGTCCAAGAGATACGAGCAGTACTTC CASRGSKRYEQYF
- TRBJ1-2 TRBV28 TRBD1 TGTGCCAGCAGTTCGACAGGGGAAGGGAACTATGGCTACACCTTC CASSSTGEGNYGYTF
- TRBJ2-6 TRBV12-1 - TGTGCCAGCAGCCCGGGACATAGGGCCAGCTCTGGGGCCAACGTCCTGACTTTC CASSPGHRASSGANVLTF
- TRBJ2-7 TRBV7-9 TRBD2 TGTGCCAGCAGCTTAGTAGCGGGAGGCACTTACGAGCAGTACTTC CASSLVAGGTYEQYF
once TRBJ2-7 TRBV19 TRBD1 TGTGCCAGTAGTATGGGGGACAGGCTAGGCGAGCAGTACTTC CASSMGDRLGEQYF
once TRBJ2-4 TRBV28 - TGTGCCAGCAGTTTGACTAAAAACATTCAGTACTTC CASSLTKNIQYF
once TRBJ1-3 TRBV6-5 TRBD1 TGTGCCAGCAGGCCGGACAGGGGCTCTGGAAACACCATATATTTT CASRPDRGSGNTIYF
once TRBJ1-2 TRBV5-1 - TGCGCCAGCAGCACGGACAGTCCTAACTATGGCTACACCTTC CASSTDSPNYGYTF
- TRBJ2-3 TRBV5-1 TRBD2 TGCGCCAGCAGCTTGAGACTAGCGGGAGAGGGGAGCACAGATACGCAGTATTTT CASSLRLAGEGSTDTQYF
- TRBJ2-3 TRBV6-1 - TGTGCCAGCAGTCACGAACGTTTCACAGATACGCAGTATTTT CASSHERFTDTQYF
- TRBJ2-1 TRBV7-9 TRBD2 TGTGCCAGCACCCGGACTAGCGGGATTACGGAGCAGTTCTTC CASTRTSGITEQFF
- TRBJ2-5 TRBV2 TRBD1 TGTGCCAGCCTCTTCCACAGGGGCCAAGAGACCCAGTACTTC CASLFHRGQETQYF
- TRBJ1-1 TRBV5-6 - TGTGCCAGCAGCTTGGTCGGGGGGAACACTGAAGCTTTCTTT CASSLVGGNTEAFF
- TRBJ1-2 TRBV7-8 - TGTGCCAGCAGCTTAGCCCCCTTTGATACTAACTATGGCTACACCTTC CASSLAPFDTNYGYTF
- TRBJ2-7 TRBV5-1 TRBD2 TGCGCCAGCGGACTAGCGGGGGCCTACGAGCAGTACTTC CASGLAGAYEQYF
- TRBJ2-1 TRBV5-6 - TGTGCCAGCAGCTATACCACTGAGCAGTTCTTC CASSYTTEQFF
- TRBJ2-3 TRBV5-4 - TGTGCCAGCAGCTTGGATAGCGCGGGGCTCACAGATACGCAGTATTTT CASSLDSAGLTDTQYF
- TRBJ2-7 TRBV27 TRBD1 TGTGCCAGCAGCGACAGGGAACGACACGAGCAGTACTTC CASSDRERHEQYF
- TRBJ2-7 TRBV6-5 - TGTGCCAGCAGGGGACTGAGGACCTACGAGCAGTACTTC CASRGLRTYEQYF
- TRBJ2-7 TRBV5-1 - TGCGCCAGCAGCTTGCCGAACTTGGCAGACGAGATTACGAGGCAGTACTTC CASSLPNLADEITRQYF
- TRBJ2-3 TRBV7-3 - TGTGCCAGCAGCTTAGTGGCGGGATTGGATACGCAGTATTTT CASSLVAGLDTQYF
once TRBJ2-3 TRBV7-3 TRBD2 TGTGCCAGCAGCTCCCTAGCGGGAGGGACCGATACGCAGTATTTT CASSSLAGGTDTQYF
- TRBJ2-7 TRBV18 - TGTGCCAGCTCACCAGCAGGGCTCTCCTACGAGCAGTACTTC CASSPAGLSYEQYF
- TRBJ2-4 TRBV5-4 - TGTGCCAGCAGCTCTCAGTGGGAAAACATTCAGTACTTC CASSSQWENIQYF
- TRBJ1-4 TRBV7-2 - TGTGCCAGCAGCTTAACGGTTTTTAATGAAAAACTGTTTTTT CASSLTVFNEKLFF
- TRBJ2-1 TRBV29-1 - TGCAGCGGAACTAACAGGGATCAGCAGTTCTTC CSGTNRDQQFF
- TRBJ2-1 TRBV28 - TGTGCCAGCAGTTTTCCTCTCGGACAGTTCTTTAACCCTATCTACAATGAGCAGTTCTTC CASSFPLGQFFNPIYNEQFF
- TRBJ1-1 TRBV30 TRBD1 TGTGCCTGGGGGCAGGGGGGCACTGAAGCTTTCTTT CAWGQGGTEAFF
- TRBJ1-4 TRBV18 - TGTGCCAGCTCACCACTAGGACATGCAACTAATGAAAAACTGTTTTTT CASSPLGHATNEKLFF
once TRBJ2-7 TRBV4-1 - TGCGCCAGCAGTCGCCCCGCAGGGGACGAGCAGTACTTC CASSRPAGDEQYF
- TRBJ2-1 TRBV6-5 - TGTGCCAGCAGTTACAGGGGCAAGCAGTTCTTC CASSYRGKQFF